This T cell receptor beta chain derives from a study of Ad26.COV2.S vaccination and SARS-CoV-2 variants. Per the germline V gene, CDR1 is LNHDA and CDR2 is SQIVND (reference sequence). Trimming shortened V by 1 base and J by 6 bases, and 15 bases separated the two germline ends. The CDR3 is made up of 16 amino acids. Described treatment: roughly 19 received Ad26.COV2.S at low or high dose, single or two shots; roughly five received placebo; per-sample allocation not given. The study sampled participants on day 63 after the first vaccine or placebo injection. Sequencing used immunoSEQ multiplex PCR; TCRdb keeps in-frame clones, though not all of them. The profile covers about 430,000 clones, with 80% to 95% appearing a single time and 9% to 15% taken by the ten largest.

The chain employs TRBV19 and TRBJ2-2, with D maybe TRBD2 (6 bases). The receptor was isolated from a person aged 18 to 65 who received the Ad26.COV2.S COVID-19 vaccine or a placebo. Sequencing used peripheral blood, obtained in a trial of Ad26.COV2.S vaccine versus placebo. CDR3 in amino acids: CASSIGMGGGSGELFF. The CDR3 coding sequence is TGTGCCAGTAGTATAGGAATGGGTGGAGGGTCCGGGGAGCTGTTTTTT.